These T cell receptor beta chains were read from a single sample in a study of cytomegalovirus exposure and HLA in healthy donors. TCRdb's copy holds only in-frame clones and misses some; the assay was immunoSEQ multiplex PCR. The sample consists of about 73,000 clones, roughly 82% of them appearing once. The specimen sequenced was PBMCs. These receptors came from a man in his 70s in good health and CMV-seronegative. CDR3s include the opening cysteine and the closing phenylalanine or tryptophan. Each record gives: CDR3 length, V gene, clone size, D gene, J gene, CDR3 protein, CDR3 DNA. A D gene is named only where the DNA matches it firmly. A clone size is listed for some rows: how often the clone was seen (once, few, many), or a class if it is expanded.

19,TRBV5-5,-,-,TRBJ2-7,CASSLLFPGTRKGQYEQYF,TGTGCCAGCAGCTTGCTGTTCCCCGGGACACGGAAAGGACAATACGAGCAGTACTTC
14,TRBV7-2,-,TRBD2,TRBJ2-7,CASSLTSGSYEQYF,TGTGCCAGCAGCTTGACTAGCGGGAGTTACGAGCAGTACTTC
14,TRBV7-7,-,-,TRBJ2-1,CASSPNPSYNEQFF,TGTGCTAGCAGCCCTAATCCTAGCTACAATGAGCAGTTCTTC
15,TRBV9,-,-,TRBJ2-2,CASSVDSRITGELFF,TGTGCCAGCAGCGTAGATAGCAGAATCACCGGGGAGCTGTTTTTT
17,TRBV10-1,-,TRBD2,TRBJ2-1,CASSKAGGPRSYNEQFF,TGCGCCAGCAGTAAAGCGGGAGGGCCTCGATCCTACAATGAGCAGTTCTTC
16,TRBV5-1,-,-,TRBJ2-7,CASSWTLSRGAYEQYF,TGCGCCAGCAGCTGGACCCTTAGCAGGGGAGCCTACGAGCAGTACTTC
14,TRBV7-6,-,-,TRBJ1-4,CASSRTATNEKLFF,TGTGCCAGCAGCCGGACAGCAACTAATGAAAAACTGTTTTTT
14,TRBV30,-,-,TRBJ2-3,CAWKTPGLGDTQYF,TGTGCCTGGAAAACCCCAGGGTTAGGGGATACGCAGTATTTT
17,TRBV5-8,-,-,TRBJ2-4,CASSAGVLRGAKNIQYF,TGTGCCAGCAGCGCTGGTGTTCTCAGGGGTGCCAAAAACATTCAGTACTTC
15,TRBV11-3,-,TRBD1,TRBJ2-1,CASSSGQGAYNEQFF,TGTGCCAGCAGCTCGGGACAGGGGGCGTACAATGAGCAGTTCTTC
16,TRBV7-2,-,-,TRBJ1-1,CASSTRQVMGNTEAFF,TGTGCCAGCAGCACCCGACAGGTAATGGGAAACACTGAAGCTTTCTTT
13,TRBV2,-,-,TRBJ2-1,CASRQGSYNEQFF,TGTGCCAGCAGACAGGGATCCTACAATGAGCAGTTCTTC
16,TRBV27,once,TRBD1,TRBJ1-5,CASRKEGARSNQPQHF,TGTGCCAGCAGAAAAGAGGGGGCGCGGAGCAATCAGCCCCAGCATTTT
14,TRBV2,once,-,TRBJ2-4,CASSFPLAKNIQYF,TGTGCCAGCAGCTTCCCCCTAGCCAAAAACATTCAGTACTTC
13,TRBV6-5,-,-,TRBJ1-1,CASSRPGDTEAFF,TGTGCCAGCTCCCGTCCGGGGGACACTGAAGCTTTCTTT
15,TRBV7-2,-,TRBD2,TRBJ2-1,CASSSQRGGRGEQFF,TGTGCCAGCAGCTCCCAGCGGGGGGGCCGGGGTGAGCAGTTCTTC